The 25 T cell receptor beta chains below all came from one sample that was sequenced in a study of cytomegalovirus exposure and HLA in healthy donors. The PCR made use of 60 Vbeta and 13 Jbeta primers. The repertoire was sequenced with immunoSEQ multiplex PCR; TCRdb's copy has only in-frame clones and lacks some. In the table there are around 70,000 clones, more than 55% of which are singletons. The source material was PBMCs. The receptor set was obtained from a man aged 60 to 69 in good health and CMV-seropositive.

The chain joins TRBV7-3 to TRBJ2-2; TRBD2 aligns across 11 bases. The CDR3 runs 18 residues. With V trimmed by 0 bases and J by 3 bases, 6 bases remained unmatched. Germline CDR1 SGHTA, CDR2 FQGTGA. CDR3 sequence reads: CASSLTPLAGVHTGELFF. The CDR3 DNA sequence: TGTGCCAGCAGCTTAACCCCACTAGCGGGGGTCCACACCGGGGAGCTGTTTTTT.

The rearrangement joins TRBV28 to TRBJ2-5, with 9 bases identical to TRBD2. Germline V gene data show CDR1 as MDHEN and CDR2 as SYDVKM. After removal of 6 bases from V and 5 bases from J, the junction contained 10 bases not matched to a gene. The CDR3 is 15 residues long. The CDR3 nucleotides read TGTGCCAGCAGCTCTGGGACTAGCCAGAGGGAGACCCAGTACTTC. It codes for CASSSGTSQRETQYF.

The chain recombines TRBV4-2 with TRBJ1-1; a possible D gene is TRBD1 (6 bases). Trimming removed 3 bases from V and 0 bases from J, with 11 bases in between. From germline, CDR1 is LGHNA and CDR2 YNFKEQ. The length of the CDR3 is 15 residues. CDR3 region: CASSQVTGMNTEAFF. CDR3 nucleotide sequence: TGTGCCAGCAGCCAGGTTACAGGGATGAACACTGAAGCTTTCTTT.

The chain carries TRBV6-1 and TRBJ1-2, with TRBD1 identical over 9 bases. V dropped 3 bases and J dropped 0; count of bases not matched to a gene: 2. Germline values: CDR1 MNHNS, CDR2 SASEGT. The CDR3 totals 15 residues. The CDR3 nucleotides are TGTGCCAGCAGTGATTGGACAGGGGCTAACTATGGCTACACCTTC. This sequence encodes CASSDWTGANYGYTF.

The J gene is TRBJ1-2, the V gene TRBV28; the D is unclear. Germline lookup yields CDR1 MDHEN and CDR2 SYDVKM. Trimming pared 2 bases from V and 4 bases from J, leaving 5 bases between. CDR3 size: 12 residues. The CDR3 spells CASSLMAYGYTF. The CDR3, as DNA: TGTGCCAGCAGTTTAATGGCCTATGGCTACACCTTC.

Here the CDR3 DNA reads TGTGCCAGCAGCCAACAGGGAGGAAACACCATATATTTT. This translates into CASSQQGGNTIYF. This chain joins TRBV7-2 and TRBJ1-3; D is perhaps TRBD1 (6 bases). This CDR3 is 13 amino acids long. Trimming took 5 bases from V and 4 from J, leaving 9 bases between them. The V gene's germline CDR1 is SGHTA and CDR2 FQGNSA.

This chain joins TRBV2 and TRBJ2-2, with D possibly matching TRBD2 (5 bases). This CDR3 is built from 15 residues. CDR1 and CDR2 (germline): SNHLY, FYNNEI. V lost 7 bases and J lost 3, with 15 bases in between. CDR3 DNA: TGTGCCAGCACCCCGGGTGAGGGATACACCGGGGAGCTGTTTTTT. Protein: CASTPGEGYTGELFF.

This clone was seen a handful of times. The chain combines TRBV5-1 with TRBJ2-7, with 9 bases that match TRBD1. The length of the CDR3 is 15 residues. Germline V gives CDR1 SGHRS, CDR2 YFSETQ. The ends lost 1 base at V and 4 bases at J; junction bases unmatched: 6. The CDR3 is CASSLRDRDLYEQYF. In nucleotides, the CDR3 is TGCGCCAGCAGCTTGCGGGACAGGGACCTTTACGAGCAGTACTTC.

This clone has only a few counts. J is TRBJ1-1 and V is TRBV29-1, with TRBD1 identical over 8 bases. The CDR3 is made up of 16 amino acids. Losses at the gene ends were 3 bases for V and 3 bases for J; bases not matched to a gene: 12. CDR1 SQVTM and CDR2 ANQGSEA come from the germline V gene. CDR3 DNA: TGCAGCGTTGACTTGGACAGGGAAAGCAGGGACACTGAAGCTTTCTTT. This codes for CSVDLDRESRDTEAFF. Together with reference TRBV29-1 and TRBJ1-1, the CDR3 gives the full variable domain: SAVISQKPSRDICQRGTSLTIQCQVDSQVTMMFWYRQQPGQSLTLIATANQGSEATYESGFVIDKFPISRPNLTFSTLTVSNMSPEDSSIYLCSVDLDRESRDTEAFFGQGTRLTVV.

The genes are TRBV18 and TRBJ2-5; D gene ambiguous. Germline CDR1 is KGHSH and CDR2 is LQKENI. V gave up 3 bases and J gave up 5 bases, with 13 bases separating them. The CDR3 runs 14 residues. The CDR3 coding sequence is TGTGCCAGCTCACCCCCAGGTGGGTTGGAGACCCAGTACTTC. Amino acids: CASSPPGGLETQYF.

The V gene is TRBV2, the J gene TRBJ1-1, with TRBD1 matching over 11 bases. The germline CDR1 and CDR2 sequences are SNHLY and FYNNEI. The CDR3 is made up of 15 amino acids. With 8 bases clipped from V and 5 bases from J, the junction kept 10 bases outside the gene matches. In DNA form, the CDR3 reads TGTGCCAGCCTTCTCAGGACAGGGGGCGCGACTGAAGCTTTCTTT. This translates into CASLLRTGGATEAFF.

This clone was found once. The chain combines TRBV7-6 with TRBJ2-1, with TRBD1 identical over 10 bases. V lost 2 bases, J lost 13 bases, and 5 bases stayed unmatched. The CDR3 has 13 amino acids. Germline CDR1 is SGHVS and CDR2 is FNYEAQ. In nucleotides, the CDR3 is TGTGCCAGCAGCTTATCCGGGACAGGGGTACAGTTCTTC. Translated: CASSLSGTGVQFF.

This clone has a handful of counts. This chain uses TRBV6-5 with TRBJ1-1; no clear D gene. This CDR3 region has 14 residues. CDR1 is MNHEY and CDR2 is SVGAGI in the germline V gene. Trimming stripped 0 bases from V and 5 bases from J, with 10 bases between. This CDR3 is CASSYSFGGTEAFF. DNA of the CDR3: TGTGCCAGCAGTTACTCTTTTGGCGGTACTGAAGCTTTCTTT.

The chain joins TRBV5-1 to TRBJ2-7, with a tentative D call TRBD2 (6 bases). The germline V gene encodes CDR1 SGHRS and CDR2 YFSETQ. This CDR3 comprises 15 residues. Trimming stripped 2 bases from V and 5 bases from J, with 17 bases between. CDR3 bases: TGCGCCAGCAGCTTACCCGGGGGAGTTGCCGACGAGCAGTACTTC. Translating gives CASSLPGGVADEQYF.

This clone occurred once. The chain couples TRBV7-9 to TRBJ2-2; D is uncertain. The CDR3 is made up of 12 amino acids. Trimming shortened V by 3 bases and J by 5 bases, and 4 bases separated the two germline ends. Germline lookup yields CDR1 SEHNR and CDR2 FQNEAQ (reference sequence). CDR3 residues: CASSFYTGELFF. CDR3 nucleotides: TGTGCCAGCAGCTTTTATACCGGGGAGCTGTTTTTT.

This chain uses TRBV5-5 with TRBJ2-5; 8 bases agree with TRBD1. The CDR3 is 14 residues long. Looked up from germline, CDR1 is SGHKS and CDR2 is YYEKEE (reference sequence). The junction had 4 bases not matched to a gene; V was cut back by 2 bases and J by 4 bases. This CDR3 is CASSLGTGSETQYF. CDR3 in DNA: TGTGCCAGCAGCTTAGGGACAGGTTCAGAGACCCAGTACTTC. The entire variable domain, with the rest obtained from reference TRBV5-5 and TRBJ2-5, is as follows: DAGVTQSPTHLIKTRGQQVTLRCSPISGHKSVSWYQQVLGQGPQFIFQYYEKEERGRGNFPDRFSARQFPNYSSELNVNALLLGDSALYLCASSLGTGSETQYFGPGTRLLVL.

CDR3 sequence (DNA): TGTGCCAGCAGCCCGGGACAGGGGGTTTACGAGCAGTACTTC. It specifies CASSPGQGVYEQYF. V and J are TRBV7-2 and TRBJ2-7; 11 positions match TRBD1. Trimming cost V 5 bases and J 4 bases; bases outside gene matches: 4. The CDR3 has 14 amino acids. CDR1 and CDR2 (germline): SGHTA, FQGNSA.

The rearrangement joins TRBV18 to TRBJ1-4, with 8 bases that match TRBD1. The trim removed 5 bases at V and 3 bases at J, leaving 8 bases unmatched. The CDR3 sequence is 16 residues long. The germline gives CDR1 KGHSH, CDR2 LQKENI. The CDR3 spells CASSTTTGGPNEKLFF. The CDR3 DNA reads as TGTGCCAGCTCAACGACTACAGGGGGTCCTAATGAAAAACTGTTTTTT.

The rearrangement links TRBV6-1 to TRBJ2-5; TRBD2 agrees at 14 bases. There are 18 residues in the CDR3. Germline assignment: CDR1 MNHNS and CDR2 SASEGT. Germline trimming cut 3 bases from V and 2 bases from J; bases unmatched to any gene: 8. CDR3 coding DNA: TGTGCCAGCAGTGACGGTTTGGGACTAGCGGGAGTACAAGAGACCCAGTACTTC. The encoded protein is CASSDGLGLAGVQETQYF.

In this sample, this clone turned up once. The chain combines TRBV19 with TRBJ1-5; no firm D call. Trimming shortened V by 2 bases and J by 2 bases, and 4 bases separated the two germline ends. CDR1 is LNHDA and CDR2 is SQIVND in the germline V gene (reference sequence). This CDR3 contains 13 residues. In nucleotides, the CDR3 is TGTGCCAGTAGTATAACAGGCAATCAGCCCCAGCATTTT. It codes for CASSITGNQPQHF.

This clone was detected only once. The V and J genes are TRBV5-8 and TRBJ1-1; possible D gene TRBD1, 5 bases. V lost 7 bases to trimming and J lost 5 bases, with 9 bases between them. CDR1 and CDR2 from the germline V gene are SGHTS and YDEGEE. The CDR3 covers 11 residues. The chain's CDR3 is CASGGWTEAFF. The DNA of the CDR3 is TGTGCCAGCGGGGGGTGGACTGAAGCTTTCTTT.

This chain uses TRBV29-1 with TRBJ2-1; D not certain. The CDR3 covers 13 residues. In germline, CDR1 is SQVTM, CDR2 ANQGSEA. Trimming left V 7 bases short and J 0 bases short, with 10 bases between. The CDR3 DNA is TGCAGCGCCCCATCGGGCTCCTACAATGAGCAGTTCTTC. It yields the protein CSAPSGSYNEQFF.

This chain connects TRBV11-2 to TRBJ2-1, with TRBD2 identical over 12 bases. The CDR3 is 15 residues long. Per the germline V gene, CDR1 is SGHAT and CDR2 is FQNNGV. J lost 7 bases, V lost 3 bases, and 4 bases had no gene match. The CDR3: CASSFTSGRLNEQFF. CDR3 coding DNA: TGTGCCAGCAGCTTTACTAGCGGGAGGTTAAATGAGCAGTTCTTC. Drawing the rest from reference TRBV11-2 and TRBJ2-1, the complete variable domain is EAGVAQSPRYKIIEKRQSVAFWCNPISGHATLYWYQQILGQGPKLLIQFQNNGVVDDSQLPKDRFSAERLKGVDSTLKIQPAKLEDSAVYLCASSFTSGRLNEQFFGPGTRLTVL.

This clone was detected only a few times. The chain recombines TRBV28 with TRBJ1-2; 7 nucleotides align to TRBD1. The CDR3 spans 14 residues. Germline V CDR1 and CDR2: MDHEN, SYDVKM. With 5 bases clipped from V and 3 bases from J, the junction kept 6 bases outside the gene matches. The CDR3 region is CASSPWDSYYGYTF. The CDR3, as DNA: TGTGCCAGCAGTCCCTGGGACAGCTACTATGGCTACACCTTC.

The chain combines TRBV7-2 with TRBJ1-4; 8 nucleotides match TRBD1. The V segment lost 1 base and the J segment 8 bases; nucleotides outside the gene matches: 12. Germline loops: CDR1 SGHTA, CDR2 FQGNSA. The CDR3 contains 17 residues. The chain's CDR3 is CASSLVIGQGRREKLFF. DNA for the CDR3: TGTGCCAGCAGCTTAGTTATCGGACAGGGAAGAAGGGAAAAACTGTTTTTT.